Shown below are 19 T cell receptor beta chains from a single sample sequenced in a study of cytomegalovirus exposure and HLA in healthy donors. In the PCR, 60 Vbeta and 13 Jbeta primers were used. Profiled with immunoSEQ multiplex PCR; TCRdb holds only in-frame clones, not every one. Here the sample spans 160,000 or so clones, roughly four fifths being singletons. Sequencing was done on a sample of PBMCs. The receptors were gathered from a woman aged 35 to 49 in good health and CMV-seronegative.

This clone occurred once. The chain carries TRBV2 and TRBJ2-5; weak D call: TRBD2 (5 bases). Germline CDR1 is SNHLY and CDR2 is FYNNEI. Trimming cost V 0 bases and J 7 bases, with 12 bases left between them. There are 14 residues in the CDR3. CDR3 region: CASSEATTAGTQYF. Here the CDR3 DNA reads TGTGCCAGCAGTGAAGCGACGACCGCGGGGACCCAGTACTTC.

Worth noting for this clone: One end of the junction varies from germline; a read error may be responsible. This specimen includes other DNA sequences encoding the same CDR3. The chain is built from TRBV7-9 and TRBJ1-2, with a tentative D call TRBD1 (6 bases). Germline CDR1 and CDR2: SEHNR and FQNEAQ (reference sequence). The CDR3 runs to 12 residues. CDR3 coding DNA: TGTTCCAGCAGCTTACAGGGTTATGGCTACACCTTC. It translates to CSSSLQGYGYTF.

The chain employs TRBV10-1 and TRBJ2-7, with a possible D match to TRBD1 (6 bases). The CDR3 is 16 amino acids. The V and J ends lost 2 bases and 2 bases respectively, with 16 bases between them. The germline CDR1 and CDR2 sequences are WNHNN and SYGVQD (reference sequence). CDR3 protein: CASSEGAGDLAYEQYF. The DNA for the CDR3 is TGCGCCAGCAGTGAGGGGGCAGGGGATCTAGCCTACGAGCAGTACTTC.

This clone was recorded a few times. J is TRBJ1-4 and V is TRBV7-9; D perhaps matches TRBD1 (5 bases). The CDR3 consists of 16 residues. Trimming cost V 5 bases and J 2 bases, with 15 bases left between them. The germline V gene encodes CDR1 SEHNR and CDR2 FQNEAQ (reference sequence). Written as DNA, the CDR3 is TGTGCCAGCAGCCGTGATCAGGGAGGGACTAATGAAAAACTGTTTTTT. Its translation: CASSRDQGGTNEKLFF.

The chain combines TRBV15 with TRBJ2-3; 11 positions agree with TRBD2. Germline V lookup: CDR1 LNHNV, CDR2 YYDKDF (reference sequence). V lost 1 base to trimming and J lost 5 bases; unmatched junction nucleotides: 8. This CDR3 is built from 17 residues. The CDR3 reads CATSRAIAGGQGDTQYF. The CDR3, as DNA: TGTGCCACCAGCAGAGCTATAGCGGGGGGGCAGGGAGATACGCAGTATTTT.

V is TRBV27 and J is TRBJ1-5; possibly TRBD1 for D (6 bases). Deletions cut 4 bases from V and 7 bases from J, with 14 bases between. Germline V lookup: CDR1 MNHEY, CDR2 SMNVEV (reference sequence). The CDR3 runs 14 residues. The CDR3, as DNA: TGTGCCAGCAGTTCTCGGGGGGCAAACCAGCCCCAGCATTTT. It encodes CASSSRGANQPQHF.

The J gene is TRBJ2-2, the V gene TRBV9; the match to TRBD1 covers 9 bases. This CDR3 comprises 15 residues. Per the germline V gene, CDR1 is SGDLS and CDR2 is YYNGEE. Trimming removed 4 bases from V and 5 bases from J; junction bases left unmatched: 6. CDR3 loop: CASSPGTGTTGELFF. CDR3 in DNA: TGTGCCAGCAGCCCCGGGACAGGGACGACCGGGGAGCTGTTTTTT.

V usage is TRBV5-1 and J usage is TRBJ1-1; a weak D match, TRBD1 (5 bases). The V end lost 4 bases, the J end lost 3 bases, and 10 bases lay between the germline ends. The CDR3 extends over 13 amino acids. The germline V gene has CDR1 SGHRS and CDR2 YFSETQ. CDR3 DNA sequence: TGCGCCAGCAGCGCCTCAGGGTACACTGAAGCTTTCTTT. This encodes CASSASGYTEAFF.

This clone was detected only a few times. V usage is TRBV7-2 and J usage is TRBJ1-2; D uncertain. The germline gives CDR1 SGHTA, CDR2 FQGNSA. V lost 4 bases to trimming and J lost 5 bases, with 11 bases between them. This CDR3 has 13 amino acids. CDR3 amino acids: CASSSRRSYGYTF. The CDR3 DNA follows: TGTGCCAGCAGCTCCAGAAGATCTTATGGCTACACCTTC. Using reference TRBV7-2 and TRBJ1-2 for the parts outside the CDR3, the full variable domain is GAGVSQSPSNKVTEKGKDVELRCDPISGHTALYWYRQSLGQGLEFLIYFQGNSAPDKSGLPSDRFSAERTGGSVSTLTIQRTQQEDSAVYLCASSSRRSYGYTFGSGTRLTVV.

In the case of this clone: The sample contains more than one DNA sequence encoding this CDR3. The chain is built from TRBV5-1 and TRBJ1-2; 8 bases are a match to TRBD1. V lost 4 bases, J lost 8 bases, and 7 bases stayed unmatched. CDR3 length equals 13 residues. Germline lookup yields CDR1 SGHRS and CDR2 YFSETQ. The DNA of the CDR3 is TGCGCCAGCAGCCCCGGACAGGGAGAAGGCTACACCTTC. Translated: CASSPGQGEGYTF. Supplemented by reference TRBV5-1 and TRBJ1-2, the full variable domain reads KAGVTQTPRYLIKTRGQQVTLSCSPISGHRSVSWYQQTPGQGLQFLFEYFSETQRNKGNFPGRFSGRQFSNSRSEMNVSTLELGDSALYLCASSPGQGEGYTFGSGTRLTVV.

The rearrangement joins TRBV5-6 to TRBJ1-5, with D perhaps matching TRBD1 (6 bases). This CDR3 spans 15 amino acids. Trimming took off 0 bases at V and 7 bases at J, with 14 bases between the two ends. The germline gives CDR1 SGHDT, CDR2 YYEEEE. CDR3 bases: TGTGCCAGCAGCTTGGGGGGGGGCGTCGGGCAGCCCCAGCATTTT. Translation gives CASSLGGGVGQPQHF.

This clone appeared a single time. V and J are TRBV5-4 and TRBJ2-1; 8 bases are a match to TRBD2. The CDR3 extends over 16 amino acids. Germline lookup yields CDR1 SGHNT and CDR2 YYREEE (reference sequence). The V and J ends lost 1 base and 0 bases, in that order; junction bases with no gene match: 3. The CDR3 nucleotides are TGTGCCAGCAGCTTGAGAGCGGGGGCCTCCTACAATGAGCAGTTCTTC. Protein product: CASSLRAGASYNEQFF.

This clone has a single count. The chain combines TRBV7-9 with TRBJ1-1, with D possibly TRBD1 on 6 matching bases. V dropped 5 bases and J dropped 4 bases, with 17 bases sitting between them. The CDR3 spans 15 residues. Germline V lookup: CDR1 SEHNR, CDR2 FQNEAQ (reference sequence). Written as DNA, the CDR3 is TGTGCCAGCAGCCCCCCTAAAGCGGGGGCCACTGAAGCTTTCTTT. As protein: CASSPPKAGATEAFF.

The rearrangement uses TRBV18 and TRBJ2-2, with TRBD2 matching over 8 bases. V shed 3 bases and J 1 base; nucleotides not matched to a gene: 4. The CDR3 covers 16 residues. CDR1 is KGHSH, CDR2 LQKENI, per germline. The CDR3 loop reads CASSPGAGVNTGELFF. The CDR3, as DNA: TGTGCCAGCTCACCCGGAGCGGGGGTGAACACCGGGGAGCTGTTTTTT. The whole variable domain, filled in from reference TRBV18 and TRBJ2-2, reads NAGVMQNPRHLVRRRGQEARLRCSPMKGHSHVYWYRQLPEEGLKFMVYLQKENIIDESGMPKERFSAEFPKEGPSILRIQQVVRGDSAAYFCASSPGAGVNTGELFFGEGSRLTVL.

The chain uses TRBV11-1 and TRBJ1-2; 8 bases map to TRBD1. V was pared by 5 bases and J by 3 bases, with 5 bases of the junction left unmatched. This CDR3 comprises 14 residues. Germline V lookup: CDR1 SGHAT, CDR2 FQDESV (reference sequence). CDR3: CASSQQGADYGYTF. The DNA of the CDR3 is TGTGCCAGCAGCCAGCAGGGGGCTGACTATGGCTACACCTTC. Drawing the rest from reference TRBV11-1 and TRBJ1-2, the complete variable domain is EAEVAQSPRYKITEKSQAVAFWCDPISGHATLYWYRQILGQGPELLVQFQDESVVDDSQLPKDRFSAERLKGVDSTLKIQPAELGDSAMYLCASSQQGADYGYTFGSGTRLTVV.

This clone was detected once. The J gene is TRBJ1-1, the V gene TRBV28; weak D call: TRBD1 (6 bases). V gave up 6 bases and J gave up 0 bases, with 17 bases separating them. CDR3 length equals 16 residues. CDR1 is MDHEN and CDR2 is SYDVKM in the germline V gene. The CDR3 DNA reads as TGTGCCAGCAGAACACCCCGGACAGCCATGAACACTGAAGCTTTCTTT. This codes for CASRTPRTAMNTEAFF.

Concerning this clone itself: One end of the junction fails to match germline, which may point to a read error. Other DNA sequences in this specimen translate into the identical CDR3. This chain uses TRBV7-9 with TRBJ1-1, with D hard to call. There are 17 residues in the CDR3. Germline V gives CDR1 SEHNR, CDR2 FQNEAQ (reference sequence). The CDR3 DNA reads TGCGCCAGCAGTTACCCAATGGGCAGCTTCAAGAACACTGAAGCTTTCTTT. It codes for CASSYPMGSFKNTEAFF. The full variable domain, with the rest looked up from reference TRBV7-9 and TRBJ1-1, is DTGVSQNPRHKITKRGQNVTFRCDPISEHNRLYWYRQTLGQGPEFLTYFQNEAQLEKSRLLSDRFSAERPKGSFSTLEIQRTEQGDSAMYLCASSYPMGSFKNTEAFFGQGTRLTVV.

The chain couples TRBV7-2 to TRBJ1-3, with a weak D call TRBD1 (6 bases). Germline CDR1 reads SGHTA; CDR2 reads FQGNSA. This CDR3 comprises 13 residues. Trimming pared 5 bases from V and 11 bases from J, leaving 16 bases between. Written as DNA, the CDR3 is TGTGCCAGCAGCGAGGGACCGGGGACATCCATATATTTT. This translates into CASSEGPGTSIYF. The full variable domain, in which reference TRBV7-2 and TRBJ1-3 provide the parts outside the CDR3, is GAGVSQSPSNKVTEKGKDVELRCDPISGHTALYWYRQSLGQGLEFLIYFQGNSAPDKSGLPSDRFSAERTGGSVSTLTIQRTQQEDSAVYLCASSEGPGTSIYFGEGSWLTVV.

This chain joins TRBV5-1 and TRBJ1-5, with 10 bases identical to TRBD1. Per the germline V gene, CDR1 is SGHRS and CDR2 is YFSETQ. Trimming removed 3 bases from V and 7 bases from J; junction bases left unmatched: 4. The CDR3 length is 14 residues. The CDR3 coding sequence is TGCGCCAGCAGCTCCGGGACAGGGGAACAGCCCCAGCATTTT. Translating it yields CASSSGTGEQPQHF.